A single sample gave rise to the 17 T cell receptor beta chains below, sequenced in a study of PD-L1 blockade in urothelial cancer (dated by TCRdb to the late 2010s). Library generation was performed with the immunoSEQ multiplex PCR assay. TCRdb mirrors the immuneACCESS table, restricted to in-frame sequences. Some clones are absent from its copies; in checked studies, under half trace to an unresolved V gene, and the reason for the others is unknown. This sample lists 90,000 to 120,000 clones; approximately 85% were detected once. Roughly 2.3% of the sample rests with the top ten. The sample was PBMCs, taken around atezolizumab (anti-PD-L1) treatment. These receptors all come from a man aged 50-60 years with urothelial cancer.

A single count supports this clone. The sample has other DNA sequences that encode this CDR3 too. The V call is TRBV5-4, the J call TRBJ2-5; 12 bases fit TRBD2. After removal of 4 bases from V and 5 bases from J, the junction contained 3 bases not matched to a gene. Germline CDR1 reads SGHNT; CDR2 reads YYREEE (reference sequence). CDR3 length equals 14 residues. The chain's CDR3 is CASSLAGGAETQYF. The CDR3 bases are TGTGCCAGCAGCCTAGCGGGAGGGGCGGAGACCCAGTACTTC.

This chain joins TRBV18 and TRBJ1-1; TRBD1 agrees at 11 bases. The V and J ends lost 1 base and 4 bases, in that order; junction bases with no gene match: 8. Per the germline V gene, CDR1 is KGHSH and CDR2 is LQKENI. The CDR3 is 17 amino acids. CDR3 region: CASSPLGQGVSGTEAFF. The CDR3 coding sequence is TGTGCCAGCTCACCACTGGGACAGGGGGTCTCGGGCACTGAAGCTTTCTTT.

The rearrangement joins TRBV6-4 to TRBJ1-6; D perhaps matches TRBD1 (6 bases). This CDR3 comprises 17 residues. Germline V gene lookup returns CDR1 MRHNA and CDR2 SNTAGT. Between the trimmed V and J ends, which lost 0 bases and 8 bases, there was a span of 17 bases. The CDR3 is CASSDSRQGTYHSPLHF. For the CDR3, the DNA is TGTGCCAGCAGTGACTCCCGGCAGGGGACCTACCATTCACCCCTCCACTTT.

The chain uses TRBV9 and TRBJ2-7; D is possibly TRBD2 (5 bases). The CDR3 totals 14 residues. Germline V lookup: CDR1 SGDLS, CDR2 YYNGEE. V lost 0 bases, J lost 3 bases, and 10 bases lay in between. The CDR3 here is CASSVGPEGYEQYF. CDR3 DNA sequence: TGTGCCAGCAGCGTAGGCCCAGAGGGCTACGAGCAGTACTTC.

The chain is built from TRBV10-2 and TRBJ2-1; a weak D match, TRBD2 (5 bases). Germline V gene lookup returns CDR1 WSHSY and CDR2 SAAADI. CDR3 length: 13 amino acids. The V end lost 3 bases, the J end lost 8 bases, and 11 bases lay between the germline ends. CDR3: CASSDRGNDEQFF. In nucleotides, the CDR3 is TGCGCCAGCAGTGATCGGGGTAACGATGAGCAGTTCTTC.

This sequence joins TRBV9 and TRBJ2-3, with TRBD1 matching 7 bases. The CDR3 is made up of 15 amino acids. The V gene's germline CDR1 is SGDLS and CDR2 YYNGEE. The junction had 3 bases not matched to a gene; V was cut back by 2 bases and J by 0 bases. CDR3 nucleotide sequence: TGTGCCAGCAGCGTCGGGACAGCTAGCACAGATACGCAGTATTTT. Protein sequence: CASSVGTASTDTQYF.

Here the CDR3 DNA reads TGTGCCAGCAGCGTAGGGGAGTCTAACTATGGCTACACCTTC. Its protein is CASSVGESNYGYTF. The rearrangement links TRBV9 to TRBJ1-2, with D uncertain. Trimming removed 0 bases from V and 0 bases from J, with 6 bases in between. There are 14 residues in the CDR3. Germline CDR1 and CDR2: SGDLS and YYNGEE. Filled out from reference TRBV9 and TRBJ1-2, the complete variable domain reads DSGVTQTPKHLITATGQRVTLRCSPRSGDLSVYWYQQSLDQGLQFLIQYYNGEERAKGNILERFSAQQFPDLHSELNLSSLELGDSALYFCASSVGESNYGYTFGSGTRLTVV.

The CDR3, as DNA: TGTGCCAGCAGACTACAGGGGACCGGAGACACCATATATTTT. Residues: CASRLQGTGDTIYF. The chain carries TRBV2 and TRBJ1-3; 7 nucleotides match TRBD1. CDR1 and CDR2 (germline): SNHLY, FYNNEI. There are 14 residues in the CDR3. With 6 bases clipped from V and 8 bases from J, the junction kept 10 bases outside the gene matches.

The chain carries TRBV19 and TRBJ1-2; 9 nucleotides line up with TRBD1. The germline gives CDR1 LNHDA, CDR2 SQIVND (reference sequence). V lost 1 base to trimming and J lost 3 bases; unmatched junction nucleotides: 0. CDR3 length: 14 amino acids. Here the CDR3 reads CASSIGQGDYGYTF. As DNA, the CDR3 is TGTGCCAGTAGTATAGGACAGGGGGACTATGGCTACACCTTC.

This chain uses TRBV5-1 with TRBJ2-7; 8 bases line up with TRBD2. CDR1 is SGHRS, CDR2 YFSETQ, per germline. The junction had 6 bases not matched to a gene; V was cut back by 0 bases and J by 7 bases. There are 14 residues in the CDR3. CDR3 residues: CASSLVSGGLEQYF. CDR3 bases: TGCGCCAGCAGCTTGGTTTCGGGAGGGCTTGAGCAGTACTTC.

J is TRBJ1-5 and V is TRBV18; no reliable D call. The CDR3 extends over 16 amino acids. Germline V lookup: CDR1 KGHSH, CDR2 LQKENI. V lost 6 bases to trimming and J lost 0 bases, with 15 bases between them. The CDR3 coding sequence is TGTGCCAGCTCCCCCAATGGGCCTTATAGCAATCAGCCCCAGCATTTT. Protein sequence: CASSPNGPYSNQPQHF. Full variable domain (missing parts from reference TRBV18 and TRBJ1-5): NAGVMQNPRHLVRRRGQEARLRCSPMKGHSHVYWYRQLPEEGLKFMVYLQKENIIDESGMPKERFSAEFPKEGPSILRIQQVVRGDSAAYFCASSPNGPYSNQPQHFGDGTRLSIL.

J is TRBJ1-2 and V is TRBV7-9; TRBD1 matches at 7 bases. The trim removed 7 bases at V and 3 bases at J, leaving 8 bases unmatched. This CDR3 has 14 residues. CDR1 and CDR2 (germline): SEHNR, FQNEAQ (reference sequence). The CDR3: CASTTLGQDYGYTF. The CDR3 bases are TGTGCCAGCACCACCCTCGGACAGGACTATGGCTACACCTTC. Using reference TRBV7-9 and TRBJ1-2 for the parts outside the CDR3, the full variable domain is DTGVSQNPRHKITKRGQNVTFRCDPISEHNRLYWYRQTLGQGPEFLTYFQNEAQLEKSRLLSDRFSAERPKGSFSTLEIQRTEQGDSAMYLCASTTLGQDYGYTFGSGTRLTVV.

In DNA form, the CDR3 reads TGTGCCAGCAGGGGTCACGGCGCGGCCGGGACCCAGTACTTC. This encodes CASRGHGAAGTQYF. The chain uses TRBV28 and TRBJ2-5; D is undetermined. This CDR3 region has 14 residues. CDR1 MDHEN and CDR2 SYDVKM come from the germline V gene. The V end lost 6 bases, the J end lost 7 bases, and 18 bases lay between the germline ends.

The gene calls are TRBV6-5 and TRBJ1-1; D might be TRBD1 (5 bases). Germline V gives CDR1 MNHEY, CDR2 SVGAGI. This CDR3 comprises 14 residues. Between the trimmed V and J ends, which lost 2 bases and 1 base, there was a span of 8 bases. The CDR3 sequence: CASSYLQGNTEAFF. The CDR3 nucleotides are TGTGCCAGCAGTTACCTCCAGGGGAACACTGAAGCTTTCTTT.

V usage is TRBV28 and J usage is TRBJ2-1, with no clear D. V lost 6 bases, J lost 4 bases, and 4 bases lay in between. Germline V gene sequence: CDR1 MDHEN, CDR2 SYDVKM. The CDR3 covers 11 residues. The CDR3 protein is CASSRYNEQFF. For the CDR3, the DNA is TGTGCCAGCAGCCGGTACAATGAGCAGTTCTTC.

The chain employs TRBV19 and TRBJ1-6; D call uncertain. The V and J ends lost 3 bases and 12 bases respectively, with 15 bases between them. This CDR3 is 14 amino acids long. The germline gives CDR1 LNHDA, CDR2 SQIVND (reference sequence). The CDR3 nucleotides read TGTGCCAGTAGTATGACTGGGAGTTGGGGACCCCTCCACTTT. It encodes CASSMTGSWGPLHF.

The rearrangement links TRBV10-3 to TRBJ2-1; 10 bases match TRBD2. The CDR3 contains 16 residues. Unmatched junction bases numbered 11, after V lost 6 bases and J lost 6 bases. Germline-derived CDR1 and CDR2 are ENHRY and SYGVKD. Here the CDR3 DNA reads TGTGCCATCAGGAGACTAGCGGGCCAGGGGGGCAATGAGCAGTTCTTC. As protein: CAIRRLAGQGGNEQFF.